The present entry profiles one TCR beta chain with its context. The data were obtained in a study of blood T cell repertoires in COVID-19. Study context: Samples representing acute and convalescent COVID-19 were sourced from the United States, Italy and Spain.

This CDR3 is 13 amino acids long. Germline V gene sequence: CDR1 MNHEY, CDR2 SVGAGI. V was shortened by 2 bases and J by 8 bases, with 12 bases between the two germline ends. Participant-reported clinical history was the basis for cohort assignment. Profiling relied on immunoSEQ multiplex PCR, and the TCRdb table lists in-frame clones only, not all of them. The sample includes roughly 220,000 clones, about four fifths of them seen just once. The sequence derives from a woman between 40 and 55 years old with acute COVID-19. The sample was PBMCs or T cells enriched from blood (not recorded which). This chain uses TRBV6-5 with TRBJ1-2; D call uncertain. The CDR3, as DNA: TGTGCCAGCAGTTACCACCAATATGAGGGCTACACCTTC. Residues: CASSYHQYEGYTF.